This record looks at one TCR beta chain sequence and its context. Its antigen is not known. This sample is drawn from a study of cytomegalovirus exposure and HLA in healthy donors. Overall study findings and caveats: Association with HLA alleles at 0.05 false discovery rate was found for 15,000 or so TCR beta sequences in a later analysis. Roughly uniform sequencing depth across donors was assumed, possibly incorrectly. A later analysis found common viral pathogens apparently linked to several of the most significant clusters.

In nominal health when sampled, donors likely had unrecorded immune exposures nonetheless. PCR employed 60 Vbeta and 13 Jbeta primers. Repertoires were generated with immunoSEQ multiplex PCR, while TCRdb's copy carries only in-frame clones and drops some. The sample lists fewer than 150,000 clones; 67% were seen once. This CDR3 has 15 amino acids. The germline gives CDR1 MNHEY, CDR2 SVGAGI. Trimming took off 4 bases at V and 0 bases at J, with 10 bases between the two ends. The chain carries TRBV6-5 and TRBJ2-1; no clear D. The source of this sequence is a man between 18 and 29 years old in good health and CMV-seropositive. What was sequenced was PBMCs. CDR3 region: CASSSERFSYNEQFF. Written as DNA, the CDR3 is TGTGCCAGCAGTTCTGAGAGATTCTCCTACAATGAGCAGTTCTTC.